Listed below are T cell receptor beta chains from one sample, sequenced in a study of cytomegalovirus exposure and HLA in healthy donors. The repertoire was sequenced with immunoSEQ multiplex PCR; TCRdb's copy has only in-frame clones and lacks some. The sample includes 270,000 or so clones, roughly 90% of them seen just once. The source material was PBMCs. These receptors all come from a man aged 35-49 years in good health and CMV-seropositive. Each CDR3 is given with its conserved first and last residue. Fields, in order: V gene, J gene, CDR3 protein.

TRBV4-3	TRBJ1-5	CASSLTGGDQPQHF
TRBV5-5	TRBJ1-4	CASSTQGPRGEKLFF
TRBV7-2	TRBJ1-5	CASSRQPANRGNQPQHF
TRBV6-1	TRBJ1-6	CASSENSESPLHF
TRBV6-6	TRBJ2-1	CASSLTSGPYNEQFF
TRBV5-1	TRBJ1-4	CASSRLGVSNEKLFF
TRBV4-3	TRBJ1-2	CASSQDRGATVNYGYTF
TRBV11-3	TRBJ2-5	CASSSPDTRGTQYF
TRBV27	TRBJ2-7	CASSLYGLAGSYEQYF
TRBV6-5	TRBJ1-1	CASSSRDRRKAFF
TRBV28	TRBJ2-1	CASSPLSGRRNEQFF
TRBV7-6	TRBJ2-7	CASSLARDRPSYEQYF
TRBV5-4	TRBJ1-2	CASSFEGGSYGYTF
TRBV4-1	TRBJ2-7	CASSQGWKQGGGLYEQYF
TRBV4-1	TRBJ2-7	CASHPGTSGTEQYF
TRBV7-3	TRBJ2-3	CASSLMGHVTDTQYF
TRBV19	TRBJ2-7	CARSTGTGPYEQYF
TRBV6-5	TRBJ2-7	CASLRHNPYEQYF
TRBV5-1	TRBJ1-1	CASSLAGTANTEASF
TRBV6-5	TRBJ2-7	CASSRTSGTTYEQYF
TRBV5-6	TRBJ2-7	CASSRTRRGQYF
TRBV6-5	TRBJ2-7	CASSYGAATYEQYF
TRBV2	TRBJ1-4	CASSDSGLLNGEKLFF
TRBV28	TRBJ1-1	CASSSRGLAEAFF
TRBV14	TRBJ2-4	CASSQVQGLAKNIQYF
TRBV19	TRBJ2-7	CASSSRRSSSYEQYF
TRBV29-1	TRBJ2-7	CSVESWAGDNYEQYF
TRBV5-1	TRBJ2-1	CASLSLAGGAYNEQFF
TRBV30	TRBJ1-4	CAWSRGGGEEKLFF
TRBV6-6	TRBJ1-1	CATQTGLNTEAFF
TRBV28	TRBJ1-4	CASSLGDRAGEKLFF
TRBV14	TRBJ2-3	CASSQGGGPRTDTQYF
TRBV10-3	TRBJ2-7	CAISERDRDFEEQYF
TRBV29-1	TRBJ2-7	CSVEGSGDRGPYEQYF
TRBV19	TRBJ1-1	CASSIGSGSAFF
TRBV2	TRBJ1-2	CASRGDIFYGYTF
TRBV2	TRBJ1-2	CASRLDRANYGYTF
TRBV5-6	TRBJ2-6	CASSLPTGSSGANVLTF
TRBV18	TRBJ1-4	CASSRTATNEKLFF
TRBV10-3	TRBJ1-1	CAISSQGSTEAFF
TRBV9	TRBJ2-7	CASSVGQGAYEQYF
TRBV4-3	TRBJ1-2	CASSQQTQGNTNGYTF
TRBV6-6	TRBJ1-5	CASNAGSNQPQHF
TRBV18	TRBJ2-5	CASSPRGETQYF
TRBV5-4	TRBJ2-3	CASSLASGSTDTQYF
TRBV18	TRBJ1-3	CASSPMDRGPGNTIYF
TRBV7-9	TRBJ2-1	CASSFHSGTDNEQFF
TRBV10-3	TRBJ1-4	CAISRQGGYEKLFF
TRBV9	TRBJ1-1	CATSVGETGTEAFF
TRBV7-9	TRBJ2-1	CSSSLGLAGVYNEQFF
TRBV11-2	TRBJ2-1	CASSLDRHRANEQFF
TRBV5-1	TRBJ2-5	CASGRLAQETQYF
TRBV6-5	TRBJ2-7	CASSQTYEQYF
TRBV11-3	TRBJ2-1	CASSLGPDRDASQFF